This T cell receptor (beta chain) stems from a study of long-term antiretroviral therapy in people with HIV. Study-wide results and caveats: It was observed that HIV repertoires exhibited narrower CDR3 length ranges than controls. ART-treated samples gained diversity yet remained below transplant donor controls.

Assay version v3.0 of immunoSEQ was used, and it was run at survey level. Using immunoSEQ multiplex PCR, the repertoire was profiled, and TCRdb retains in-frame clones only, with some absent. The sample consists of roughly 15,000 clones, around 85% of them appearing once. In its sample, this clone was seen a few times. Its antigen is as yet unknown. The United States was where all participants with HIV were treated. J was trimmed by 7 bases and V by 2 bases; bases with no gene match: 6. Germline CDR1 is GTSNPN and CDR2 is SVGIG (reference sequence). The CDR3 is 14 residues long. The sequencing used unsorted PBMCs, collected approximately 14 months before starting antiretroviral therapy. This chain connects TRBV30 to TRBJ1-5; 9 bases are a match to TRBD1. This sequence was found in a man aged 25-45 years with HIV. CDR3 bases: TGTGCCTGGAGTACCGGGACAGGGATCCAGCCCCAGCATTTT. Translation: CAWSTGTGIQPQHF.